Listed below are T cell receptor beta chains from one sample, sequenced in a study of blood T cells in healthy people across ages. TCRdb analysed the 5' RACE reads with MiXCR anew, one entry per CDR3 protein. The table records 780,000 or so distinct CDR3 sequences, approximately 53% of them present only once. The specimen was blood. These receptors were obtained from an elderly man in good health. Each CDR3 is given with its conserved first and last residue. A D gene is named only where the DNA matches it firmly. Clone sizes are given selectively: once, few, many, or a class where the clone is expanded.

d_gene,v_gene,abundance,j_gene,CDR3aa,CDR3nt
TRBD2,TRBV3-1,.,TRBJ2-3,CASSQYGLAGGRGYAYF,TGTGCCAGCAGCCAATACGGACTAGCGGGAGGGCGTGGATACGCGTATTTT
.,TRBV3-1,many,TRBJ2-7,CASSQTAYEQYF,TGTGCCAGCAGTCAGACAGCCTACGAGCAGTACTTC
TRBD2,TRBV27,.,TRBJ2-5,CASSQRLAGRGETQYF,TGTGCCAGCAGTCAAAGACTAGCGGGAAGGGGGGAGACCCAGTACTTC
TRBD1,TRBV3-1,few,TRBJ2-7,CASSPGTGFYYEQYF,TGTGCCAGCAGCCCCGGGACAGGGTTCTACTACGAGCAGTACTTC
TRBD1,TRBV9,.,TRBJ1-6,CASSVRGLRDSPLHF,TGTGCCAGCAGCGTAAGGGGGCTTCGGGACTCACCCCTCCACTTT
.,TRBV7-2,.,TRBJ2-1,CASSLVAGANNEQFF,TGTGCCAGCAGCTTAGTAGCTGGGGCCAACAATGAGCAGTTCTTC
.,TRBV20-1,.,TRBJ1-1,CSAISLTEAFF,TGCAGTGCTATTAGTTTGACTGAAGCTTTCTTT
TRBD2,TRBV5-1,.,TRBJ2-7,CASSMLGLAGVGEQYF,TGCGCCAGCAGCATGCTGGGGCTAGCGGGAGTCGGCGAGCAGTACTTC
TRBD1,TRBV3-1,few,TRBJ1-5,CASSRTGWDQPQHF,TGTGCCAGCAGTCGGACAGGGTGGGATCAGCCCCAGCATTTT
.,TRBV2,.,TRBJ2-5,CASSPDRRETQYF,TGTGCCAGCAGCCCTGACAGACGAGAGACCCAGTACTTC
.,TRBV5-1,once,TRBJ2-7,CASSHGLQPGSYEQYF,TGCGCCAGCAGCCACGGACTTCAACCCGGGAGCTACGAGCAGTACTTC
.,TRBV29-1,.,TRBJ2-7,CSAQQSPYEQYF,TGCAGCGCCCAACAAAGCCCCTACGAGCAGTACTTC
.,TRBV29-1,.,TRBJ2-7,CSVRTGKGQYF,TGCAGCGTTCGGACGGGGAAGGGGCAGTACTTC
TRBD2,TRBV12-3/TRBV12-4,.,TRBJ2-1,CASSARGLDNEQFF,TGTGCCAGCAGTGCCCGAGGACTAGACAATGAGCAGTTCTTC
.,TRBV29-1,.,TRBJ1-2,CSAPSEGGIHHGYTF,TGCAGCGCCCCATCGGAGGGGGGCATCCACCATGGCTACACCTTC
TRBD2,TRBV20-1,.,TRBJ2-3,CSVLAGEDTQYF,TGCAGTGTACTAGCGGGGGAGGATACGCAGTATTTT
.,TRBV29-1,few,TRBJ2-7,CSATPPVGHTSSYEQYF,TGCAGCGCCACACCACCCGTCGGACACACGAGCTCCTACGAGCAGTACTTC
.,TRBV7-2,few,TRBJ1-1,CASGVGGWTEAFF,TGTGCCAGCGGGGTCGGGGGGTGGACTGAAGCTTTCTTT
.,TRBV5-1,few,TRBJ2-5,CASSGRMQETQYF,TGCGCCAGCAGCGGTAGGATGCAAGAGACCCAGTACTTC
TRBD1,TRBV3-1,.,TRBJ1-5,CASSQDIPGTGGNQPQHF,TGTGCCAGCAGCCAAGATATCCCCGGGACAGGGGGCAATCAGCCCCAGCATTTT
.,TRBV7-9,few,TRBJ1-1,CASSSILGAVNTEAFF,TGTGCCAGCAGCTCCATACTAGGGGCGGTGAACACTGAAGCTTTCTTT
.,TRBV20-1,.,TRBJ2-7,CSARADRTPREQYF,TGCAGTGCTAGAGCAGACAGGACCCCCCGCGAGCAGTACTTC
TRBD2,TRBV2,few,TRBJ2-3,CASSGTSGSTDTQYF,TGTGCCAGCAGTGGGACTAGCGGTAGCACAGATACGCAGTATTTT
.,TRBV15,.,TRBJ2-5,CATSRGGKGETQYF,TGTGCCACCAGCAGAGGAGGCAAGGGGGAGACCCAGTACTTC
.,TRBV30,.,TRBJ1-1,CAWSVNTLIANTEAFF,TGTGCCTGGAGTGTAAACACATTGATTGCGAACACTGAAGCTTTCTTT
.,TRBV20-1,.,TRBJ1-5,CSATDRRTGNQPQHF,TGCAGTGCTACCGACAGGCGGACTGGCAATCAGCCCCAGCATTTT
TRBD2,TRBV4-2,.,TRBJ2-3,CASSQTTSGDSTDTQYF,TGTGCCAGCAGCCAAACGACTAGCGGGGATAGCACAGATACGCAGTATTTT
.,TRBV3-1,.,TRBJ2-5,CASSQVSGVQETQYF,TGTGCCAGCAGCCAAGTCTCCGGGGTCCAAGAGACCCAGTACTTC
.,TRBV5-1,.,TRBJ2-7,CASSLSPTSSYEQYF,TGCGCCAGCAGCCTTTCACCAACGAGCTCCTACGAGCAGTACTTC
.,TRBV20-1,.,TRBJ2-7,CSARWRTYEQYF,TGCAGTGCTAGATGGCGGACCTACGAGCAGTACTTC
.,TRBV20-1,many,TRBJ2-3,CSALSASVSTDTQYF,TGCAGTGCCCTGTCCGCTAGCGTGAGCACAGATACGCAGTATTTT
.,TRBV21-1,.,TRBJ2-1,CASSKVDPNEQFF,TGTGCCAGCAGCAAGGTGGACCCCAATGAGCAGTTCTTC
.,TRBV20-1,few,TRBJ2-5,CSARDPSRAKETQYF,TGCAGTGCTAGAGATCCCTCGAGAGCAAAAGAGACCCAGTACTTC
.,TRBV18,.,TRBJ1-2,CASSPDQDYGYTF,TGTGCCAGCTCACCAGACCAGGACTATGGCTACACCTTC
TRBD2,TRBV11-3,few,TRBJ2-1,CASSEAGLAPEQFF,TGTGCCAGCAGCGAAGCGGGACTAGCCCCGGAGCAGTTCTTC
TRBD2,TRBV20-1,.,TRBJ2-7,CSARKREGSYEQYF,TGCAGTGCTAGGAAGCGGGAGGGATCCTACGAGCAGTACTTC
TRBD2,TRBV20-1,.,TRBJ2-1,CSARALAGGSYNEQFF,TGCAGTGCTAGAGCACTAGCGGGAGGGTCCTACAATGAGCAGTTCTTC
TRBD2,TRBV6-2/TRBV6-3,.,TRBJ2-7,CASRHSSGSKYEQYF,TGTGCCAGCAGGCATTCTAGCGGGAGTAAGTACGAGCAGTACTTC
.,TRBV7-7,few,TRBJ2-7,CASSLLDQGRGPSYEQYF,TGTGCCAGCAGCTTATTAGATCAGGGCCGCGGGCCTTCCTACGAGCAGTACTTC
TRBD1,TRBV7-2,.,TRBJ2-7,CASSLGQGVSYKQYF,TGTGCCAGCAGCTTGGGACAGGGGGTTTCCTACAAGCAGTACTTC
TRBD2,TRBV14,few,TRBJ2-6,CASSQALHSLAGGRSGANVLTF,TGTGCCAGCAGCCAAGCCCTTCACTCACTAGCGGGAGGCCGCTCTGGGGCCAACGTCCTGACTTTC
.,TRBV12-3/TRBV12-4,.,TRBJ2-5,CASSFGLASETQYF,TGTGCCAGCAGTTTTGGTCTCGCGAGTGAGACCCAGTACTTC
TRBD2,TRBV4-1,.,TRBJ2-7,CASSQAGTRFSSYEQYF,TGCGCCAGCAGCCAGGCTGGGACTAGATTTTCTTCATACGAGCAGTACTTC
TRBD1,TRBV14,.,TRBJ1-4,CASSSRAGGEKLFF,TGTGCCAGCAGCTCGAGAGCAGGGGGCGAAAAACTGTTTTTT
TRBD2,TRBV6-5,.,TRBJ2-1,CASSLTSGGPGNEQFF,TGTGCCAGCAGCCTGACTAGCGGGGGGCCGGGGAATGAGCAGTTCTTC
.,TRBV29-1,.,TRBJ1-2,CSVEQIAVGSYGLASYTF,TGCAGCGTTGAACAAATCGCGGTAGGCAGCTATGGCTTGGCTAGCTACACCTTC
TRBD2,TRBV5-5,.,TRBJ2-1,CASSLFAGGLDEQFF,TGTGCCAGCAGCTTGTTTGCGGGAGGTTTAGATGAGCAGTTCTTC
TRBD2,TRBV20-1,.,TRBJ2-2,CSARDFRVAGMTGELFF,TGCAGTGCTAGAGATTTCAGGGTAGCGGGAATGACCGGGGAGCTGTTTTTT
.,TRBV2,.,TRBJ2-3,CASSEELDRSSTDTQYF,TGTGCCAGCAGTGAAGAGCTAGACCGTTCTAGCACAGATACGCAGTATTTT
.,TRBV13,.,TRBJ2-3,CASSLEWGSADTQYF,TGTGCCAGCAGCTTAGAATGGGGAAGCGCAGATACGCAGTATTTT
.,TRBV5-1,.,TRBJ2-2,CASTGGMSTGELFF,TGCGCCAGCACAGGGGGGATGAGCACCGGGGAGCTGTTTTTT
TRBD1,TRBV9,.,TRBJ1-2,CASSTRTGGGYTF,TGTGCCAGCAGCACGCGGACAGGGGGAGGCTACACCTTC
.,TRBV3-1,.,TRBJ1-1,CASSQIKGLSTEAFF,TGTGCCAGCAGCCAAATAAAGGGCTTATCTACTGAAGCTTTCTTT